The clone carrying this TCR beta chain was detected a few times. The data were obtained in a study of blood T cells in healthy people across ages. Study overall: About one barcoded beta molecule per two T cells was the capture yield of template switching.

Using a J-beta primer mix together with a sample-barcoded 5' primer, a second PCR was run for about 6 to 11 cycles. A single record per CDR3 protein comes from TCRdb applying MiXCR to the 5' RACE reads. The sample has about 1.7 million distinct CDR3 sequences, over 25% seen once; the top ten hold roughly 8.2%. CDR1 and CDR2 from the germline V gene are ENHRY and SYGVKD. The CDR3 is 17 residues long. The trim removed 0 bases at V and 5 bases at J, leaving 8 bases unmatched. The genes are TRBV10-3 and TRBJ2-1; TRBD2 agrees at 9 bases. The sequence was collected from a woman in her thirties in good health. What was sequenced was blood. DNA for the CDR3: TGTGCCATCAGTGAGTCTTTGCGGGAGGGCCGCAACAATGAGCAGTTCTTC. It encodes CAISESLREGRNNEQFF.